This T cell receptor beta chain was observed in a study of T cell responses to AZD1222 COVID-19 vaccine. Method: immunoSEQ multiplex PCR; TCRdb's copy keeps in-frame clones and lacks some. The table has some 130,000 clones, 90% seen once. Trimming shortened V by 3 bases and J by 4 bases, and 9 bases separated the two germline ends. Per the germline V gene, CDR1 is SGHTA and CDR2 is FQGTGA. The CDR3 extends over 13 amino acids. The sequenced sample was peripheral blood, obtained on day 0 of AZD1222 vaccination. The TCR was taken from an adult in good health. V is TRBV7-3 and J is TRBJ1-1, with D hard to call. The CDR3 sequence is CASSLDGFTEAFF. The CDR3 DNA follows: TGTGCCAGCAGCTTGGACGGCTTCACTGAAGCTTTCTTT.